These 30 T cell receptor beta chains originate from one sample sequenced in a study of T cells in Graves' hyperthyroidism and ophthalmopathy. Using RNA transcripts as the source, TCR beta CDR3 regions were amplified. With the HTBI primer set, the TCR CDR3 went through a first round of RT-PCR. Each CDR3 protein is one row after TCRdb ran MiXCR on the multiplex PCR reads. Of a few hundred thousand distinct CDR3 sequences listed, under 60% are singletons. Sequencing input: peripheral blood or thyroid tissue (not recorded which). The receptors stem from a woman aged 18-29 years with Graves' hyperthyroidism.

This clonotype showed up many times. The genes are TRBV10-3 and TRBJ2-7; D is perhaps TRBD1 (5 bases). There are 16 residues in the CDR3. Trimming took off 4 bases at V and 0 bases at J, with 16 bases between the two ends. Germline values: CDR1 ENHRY, CDR2 SYGVKD. The DNA of the CDR3 is TGTGCCATCAGTGTACCTTCCAGGGTATACTCCTACGAGCAGTACTTC. Protein product: CAISVPSRVYSYEQYF.

The genes are TRBV7-3 and TRBJ2-6, with 14 nucleotides matching TRBD2. This CDR3 has 22 amino acids. The J segment lost 0 bases and the V segment lost 11 bases, leaving 21 bases of the junction unmatched. The germline CDR1 and CDR2 sequences are SGHTA and FQGTGA. CDR3 protein: CAWRERIPGTSGSFSGANVLTF. CDR3 in DNA: TGTGCCTGGAGAGAAAGGATTCCCGGGACTAGCGGGAGCTTCTCTGGGGCCAACGTCCTGACTTTC.

This chain joins TRBV15 and TRBJ2-7; possibly TRBD2 for D (6 bases). The CDR3 sequence is 14 residues long. The V end lost 3 bases, the J end lost 4 bases, and 13 bases lay between the germline ends. The V gene's germline CDR1 is LNHNV and CDR2 YYDKDF (reference sequence). DNA of the CDR3: TGTGCCACCAGCAGCGTAGACGGGAGTTACGAGCAGTACTTC. This codes for CATSSVDGSYEQYF.

V and J are TRBV30 and TRBJ1-1; 10 nucleotides agree with TRBD1. The CDR3 runs 11 residues. V was pared by 7 bases and J by 7 bases, with 3 bases of the junction left unmatched. From germline, CDR1 is GTSNPN and CDR2 SVGIG (reference sequence). CDR3 protein: CALTGGNEAFF. The CDR3 DNA sequence: TGTGCCTTGACAGGGGGCAATGAAGCTTTCTTT.

This clonotype was picked up many times. J is TRBJ2-7 and V is TRBV5-4; 11 nucleotides align to TRBD1. Germline CDR1 and CDR2: SGHNT and YYREEE (reference sequence). V lost 4 bases to trimming and J lost 5 bases; unmatched junction nucleotides: 5. The CDR3 is made up of 14 amino acids. The CDR3 reads CASSAGQGVHEQYF. The CDR3 nucleotides are TGTGCCAGCAGCGCGGGACAGGGGGTCCACGAGCAGTACTTC.

The gene calls are TRBV29-1 and TRBJ1-2, with TRBD1 as a possible D gene (5 bases). Germline values: CDR1 SQVTM, CDR2 ANQGSEA. The CDR3 is made up of 12 amino acids. V gave up 5 bases and J gave up 4 bases, with 11 bases separating them. DNA of the CDR3: TGCAGCGTTCGTGGAGGGGTCTATGGCTACACCTTC. Translating gives CSVRGGVYGYTF.

The V gene is TRBV29-1, the J gene TRBJ2-7; D possibly matches TRBD1 or TRBD2 (5 bases each). Germline V lookup: CDR1 SQVTM, CDR2 ANQGSEA. V was trimmed by 6 bases and J by 0 bases, leaving 15 bases between them. The CDR3 is 14 amino acids. CDR3 sequence reads: CSVTGTASSYEQYF. The CDR3, as DNA: TGCAGCGTCACCGGGACCGCAAGCTCCTACGAGCAGTACTTC.

The table lists this clonotype with a count of one. The rearrangement links TRBV5-1 to TRBJ2-3, with 9 bases that match TRBD1. V lost 2 bases and J lost 3; bases outside the gene matches: 7. The germline V gene encodes CDR1 SGHRS and CDR2 YFSETQ. There are 16 residues in the CDR3. CDR3 residues: CASSLLRDRATDTQYF. The CDR3 DNA reads TGCGCCAGCAGCTTACTCCGGGACAGGGCAACAGATACGCAGTATTTT.

The chain uses TRBV29-1 and TRBJ1-2, with 9 bases lining up with TRBD1. This CDR3 is 14 amino acids long. Unmatched junction bases numbered 9, after V lost 5 bases and J lost 5 bases. Per germline, CDR1 SQVTM and CDR2 ANQGSEA. In nucleotides, the CDR3 is TGCAGCGTTAGACCCAGGACAGGGGTTTATGGCTACACCTTC. Translated: CSVRPRTGVYGYTF. Full variable domain (missing parts from reference TRBV29-1 and TRBJ1-2): SAVISQKPSRDICQRGTSLTIQCQVDSQVTMMFWYRQQPGQSLTLIATANQGSEATYESGFVIDKFPISRPNLTFSTLTVSNMSPEDSSIYLCSVRPRTGVYGYTFGSGTRLTVV.

The genes are TRBV7-2 and TRBJ2-1, with 12 nucleotides matching TRBD2. J gave up 7 bases and V 4 bases, and 14 bases lay outside the gene matches. Germline CDR1 SGHTA, CDR2 FQGNSA. There are 18 residues in the CDR3. This CDR3 reads CASSSTGTSGWIRNEQFF. For the CDR3, the DNA is TGTGCCAGCAGCTCCACAGGGACTAGCGGGTGGATTAGGAATGAGCAGTTCTTC.

Concerning this clonotype itself: A clone one base away is much larger, so this may be a read error. The CDR3: CASSGMAPEGETQYF. The CDR3 nucleotides read TGTGCCAGCAGCGGGATGGCACCGGAGGGAGAGACCCAGTACTTC. The chain links TRBV9 to TRBJ2-5, with D perhaps matching TRBD2 (6 bases). In germline, CDR1 is SGDLS, CDR2 YYNGEE. V lost 3 bases to trimming and J lost 4 bases, with 16 bases between them. The CDR3 has 15 amino acids.

In its sample, this clonotype was seen a few times. The genes are TRBV3-1 and TRBJ2-6; D unresolved. V was trimmed by 3 bases and J by 0 bases, leaving 3 bases between them. The CDR3 is 14 amino acids. CDR1 LGHDT and CDR2 YNNKEL come from the germline V gene (reference sequence). CDR3 in DNA: TGTGCCAGCAGCCATAACTCTGGGGCCAACGTCCTGACTTTC. Translating gives CASSHNSGANVLTF.

Ten or more counts support this clonotype. CDR3 sequence: CASTHRQGNEKLFF. CDR3 bases: TGTGCCAGCACCCACCGACAGGGAAATGAAAAACTGTTTTTT. This sequence joins TRBV7-6 and TRBJ1-4; 7 bases are shared with TRBD1. Germline loops: CDR1 SGHVS, CDR2 FNYEAQ. This CDR3 spans 14 amino acids. The junction had 7 bases not matched to a gene; V was cut back by 7 bases and J by 5 bases.

Only one count was recorded for this clonotype. A read error may explain this, as a much larger clone is one base away. This chain links TRBV10-2 with TRBJ2-7; D possibly matches TRBD1 or TRBD2 (5 bases each). The CDR3 length is 14 residues. The germline CDR1 and CDR2 sequences are WSHSY and SAAADI. The CDR3 region is CASTRWGIAYEQYF. For the CDR3, the DNA is TGTGCCAGCACCCGCTGGGGGATTGCCTACGAGCAGTACTTC.

This clonotype was detected only a few times. V gene TRBV29-1 combines with J gene TRBJ2-3; D is perhaps TRBD1 or TRBD2 (7 bases each). Germline V gives CDR1 SQVTM, CDR2 ANQGSEA. CDR3 length: 12 amino acids. V lost 5 bases to trimming and J lost 4 bases, with 10 bases between them. The CDR3 sequence is CSVQGGADTQYF. CDR3 DNA: TGCAGCGTTCAGGGGGGGGCAGATACGCAGTATTTT.

This clonotype was observed many times. The V call is TRBV12-3 or TRBV12-4, the J call TRBJ2-7; TRBD1 aligns across 9 bases. The length of the CDR3 is 13 residues. Trimming cost V 5 bases and J 4 bases; bases outside gene matches: 3. CDR3 in DNA: TGTGCCAGCAGTGACAGGGGGAAGTACGAGCAGTACTTC. This codes for CASSDRGKYEQYF.

The CDR3 DNA reads as TGTGCCAGCCAAGTAGTTATGAATCCGATGGGGACCCAGTACTTC. This codes for CASQVVMNPMGTQYF. The gene calls are TRBV27 and TRBJ2-5; D is undetermined. Trimming pared 8 bases from V and 7 bases from J, leaving 23 bases between. The V gene's germline CDR1 is MNHEY and CDR2 SMNVEV (reference sequence). CDR3 length equals 15 residues.

This clonotype came up many times. The gene calls are TRBV3-1 and TRBJ1-5; TRBD1 might be the D (6 bases). The CDR3 contains 14 residues. Germline CDR1 LGHDT, CDR2 YNNKEL (reference sequence). Trimming removed 1 base at V and 6 bases at J, with 10 bases between. The CDR3 spells CASSQVQGRQPQHF. The CDR3 DNA is TGTGCCAGCAGCCAAGTACAGGGCCGTCAGCCCCAGCATTTT. The variable domain in full, with the rest retrieved from reference TRBV3-1 and TRBJ1-5, is DTAVSQTPKYLVTQMGNDKSIKCEQNLGHDTMYWYKQDSKKFLKIMFSYNNKELIINETVPNRFSPKSPDKAHLNLHINSLELGDSAVYFCASSQVQGRQPQHFGDGTRLSIL.

This clonotype showed up many times. One base away lies a much larger clone, so this may be a sequencing read error. The J gene is TRBJ2-7, the V gene TRBV6-5; 10 nucleotides match TRBD1. The CDR3 contains 13 residues. Germline values: CDR1 MNHEY, CDR2 SVGAGI. V was clipped by 6 bases and J by 3 bases; unmatched bases: 2. CDR3 nucleotides: TGTGCCAGCAGGGGACAGGGGAACTACGAGCAGTACTTC. It is translated as CASRGQGNYEQYF.

CDR3 region: CATSDLDRDTEAFF. CDR3 DNA: TGTGCCACCAGTGATTTGGACAGGGACACTGAAGCTTTCTTT. This sequence joins TRBV24-1 and TRBJ1-1, with 7 nucleotides matching TRBD1. The CDR3 sequence is 14 residues long. V trimming: 0 bases; J trimming: 3 bases; junction bases outside the gene matches: 0. Germline values: CDR1 KGHDR, CDR2 SFDVKD.

V is TRBV29-1 and J is TRBJ2-7; 8 bases match TRBD2. Germline trimming cut 1 base from V and 5 bases from J; bases unmatched to any gene: 34. CDR1 and CDR2 (germline): SQVTM, ANQGSEA. CDR3 length equals 23 residues. The CDR3 is CSVEVLLVPPGSPLAAGRDEQYF. The DNA of the CDR3 is TGCAGCGTTGAAGTACTGCTCGTCCCTCCCGGCAGCCCTTTAGCTGCCGGGAGGGACGAGCAGTACTTC.

The J gene is TRBJ1-1, the V gene TRBV20-1; 7 nucleotides agree with TRBD1. CDR1 is DFQATT, CDR2 SNEGSKA, per germline (reference sequence). With V trimmed by 2 bases and J by 11 bases, 8 bases remained unmatched. This CDR3 comprises 12 residues. CDR3 DNA: TGCAGTGCTAGAAGACAGGGCATAGAGGCTTTCTTT. Protein: CSARRQGIEAFF.

This chain connects TRBV2 to TRBJ2-7, with 8 bases matching TRBD1. CDR3 length: 15 amino acids. After removal of 3 bases from V and 2 bases from J, the junction contained 6 bases not matched to a gene. Germline V gene data show CDR1 as SNHLY and CDR2 as FYNNEI. CDR3 DNA: TGTGCCAGCAGTGACTGGACAGGGAGGACCTACGAGCAGTACTTC. Translated, it gives CASSDWTGRTYEQYF.

This clonotype was observed at least ten times. V is TRBV20-1 and J is TRBJ2-7; the D gene is possibly TRBD1 (6 bases). Trimming removed 0 bases from V and 0 bases from J, with 12 bases in between. CDR3 length: 15 residues. Germline V gives CDR1 DFQATT, CDR2 SNEGSKA (reference sequence). CDR3 in DNA: TGCAGTGCTAGAGACTCCCGGACAGCCTCCTACGAGCAGTACTTC. It specifies CSARDSRTASYEQYF.

The chain uses TRBV10-3 and TRBJ2-5; TRBD1 matches at 8 bases. Germline CDR1 ENHRY, CDR2 SYGVKD. The trim removed 8 bases at V and 2 bases at J, leaving 7 bases unmatched. The CDR3 extends over 14 amino acids. CDR3 in DNA: TGTGCCATCGCTCCGGGACAGGTTCAAGAGACCCAGTACTTC. This codes for CAIAPGQVQETQYF.

This chain links TRBV2 with TRBJ1-4, with D tentatively TRBD1 (6 bases). The CDR3 loop spans 14 amino acids. CDR1 and CDR2 from the germline V gene are SNHLY and FYNNEI. V shed 11 bases and J shed 8 bases, with 21 bases lying between them. CDR3 sequence: CAHRAGHEGEKLFF. In nucleotides, the CDR3 is TGTGCCCACCGGGCGGGACACGAGGGAGAAAAACTGTTTTTT.

Comments on this clonotype: At one boundary the junction diverges from the germline segment, which might be a read error. The rearrangement joins TRBV10-3 to TRBJ1-5; 8 nucleotides agree with TRBD1. Germline values: CDR1 ENHRY, CDR2 SYGVKD. This CDR3 has 14 amino acids. CDR3 sequence (DNA): TGCGCCATCAGTGAGTCAGGGGGCAGTCAGCCCCAGCATTTT. Encoded protein: CAISESGGSQPQHF.

This clonotype turned up a few times. The genes are TRBV7-9 and TRBJ2-3, with TRBD2 identical over 7 bases. With V trimmed by 4 bases and J by 0 bases, 4 bases remained unmatched. This CDR3 region has 15 residues. CDR1 SEHNR and CDR2 FQNEAQ come from the germline V gene (reference sequence). The CDR3: CASSSSGGSTDTQYF. The CDR3 nucleotides are TGTGCCAGCAGCTCTAGCGGAGGGAGCACAGATACGCAGTATTTT.

With respect to this clonotype: This may be a read error: a much more frequent sequence differs by one nucleotide. This chain connects TRBV13 to TRBJ1-3; 7 nucleotides match TRBD1. The CDR3 has 14 residues. After removal of 1 base from V and 9 bases from J, the junction contained 6 bases not matched to a gene. Germline V gene sequence: CDR1 PRHDT, CDR2 FYEKMQ (reference sequence). DNA for the CDR3: TGTGCCAGCAGCTTAGAACAGGGGAGAAGCACCATATATTTT. It codes for CASSLEQGRSTIYF.

This clonotype came up many times. The genes are TRBV24-1 and TRBJ1-5; the match to TRBD1 covers 10 bases. Trimming took 2 bases from V and 8 from J; bases not matched to a gene: 5. This CDR3 spans 15 amino acids. Germline CDR1 and CDR2: KGHDR and SFDVKD. The CDR3 region has the DNA TGTGCCACCAGTGATTCGACAGGGGGCACGGAGCCCCAGCATTTT. Its translation: CATSDSTGGTEPQHF.